Listed below are T cell receptor beta chains from one sample, sequenced in a study of CD8+ T cells in alopecia areata. The table came from immunoSEQ multiplex PCR; TCRdb's copy has only in-frame clones and leaves some out. This table has about 190,000 clones, roughly three fifths appearing once. The starting material was CD4+ T cells sorted from blood, obtained at week 4, from a patient treated with tofacitinib. The receptors originated from a human donor with alopecia areata. The conserved cysteine and the conserved F or W are not part of the CDR3 here. Where a row states a size, it is once, few, many or the class of an expanded clone; other rows omit it.

>TRBV14|TRBJ2-5|-|12
ASSQRDFQETQY
>TRBV29-1|TRBJ2-1|-|10
SVESRYNEQF
>TRBV30|TRBJ2-5|-|12
AWSVRLAEETQY
>TRBV2|TRBJ2-1|-|10
ASSELVDEQF
>TRBV4-1|TRBJ1-4|-|14
ASSPQGGVANEKLF
>TRBV27|TRBJ2-2|-|11
ASSLYGGGELF
>TRBV29-1|TRBJ2-1|few|10
SPRGESNEQF
>TRBV15|TRBJ2-7|-|13
ATSRDQAIAYEQY
>TRBV28|TRBJ2-7|-|12
ASSFRLAGGAQY
>TRBV29-1|TRBJ2-1|-|13
SASGSLSSYNEQF
>TRBV25-1|TRBJ2-3|-|13
ASSEGQGYRDTQY
>TRBV5-1|TRBJ2-5|-|10
ASSSLQETQY
>TRBV28|TRBJ2-5|-|11
ASSRDVGKAQY
>TRBV27|TRBJ2-1|-|13
ASSLQGRQYNEQF
>TRBV18|TRBJ2-6|-|10
ASSPGVFFLT
>TRBV30|TRBJ2-3|-|14
ALTGQGHSSTDTQY
>TRBV29-1|TRBJ2-2|-|15
SVEVLGGGRRTGELF
>TRBV30|TRBJ1-4|-|11
AWTRTVNEKLF